Each of the 3 T cell receptor beta chains below was sequenced from the same sample in a study of shared clonotypes between healthy human individuals. Generated by immunoSEQ multiplex PCR, the TCRdb table keeps only in-frame clones and is missing some. The sample yields millions of clones, 95% seen once. Sequences were obtained from naive CD4+ T cells sorted from blood. Sample subset: CD45RA+ positively selected. The receptors originated from a man younger than 35 in good health.

The chain carries TRBV6-6 and TRBJ1-5, with D unresolved. Trimming stripped 5 bases from V and 7 bases from J, with 12 bases between. The CDR3 contains 13 residues. From germline, CDR1 is MNHNY and CDR2 SVGAGI (reference sequence). CDR3 loop: CASSQRTGQPQHF. CDR3 sequence (DNA): TGTGCCAGCAGTCAAAGGACCGGGCAGCCCCAGCATTTT.

The chain carries TRBV29-1 and TRBJ1-4; 9 bases agree with TRBD1. V gave up 4 bases and J gave up 5 bases; unmatched junction bases: 8. The CDR3 is made up of 15 amino acids. Germline loops: CDR1 SQVTM, CDR2 ANQGSEA. CDR3 nucleotides: TGCAGCGTTGCCCCCCGGGGGACAGGGAATGAAAAACTGTTTTTT. It yields the protein CSVAPRGTGNEKLFF. The whole variable domain, filled in from reference TRBV29-1 and TRBJ1-4, reads SAVISQKPSRDICQRGTSLTIQCQVDSQVTMMFWYRQQPGQSLTLIATANQGSEATYESGFVIDKFPISRPNLTFSTLTVSNMSPEDSSIYLCSVAPRGTGNEKLFFGSGTQLSVL.

This chain joins TRBV6-1 and TRBJ1-3; no reliable D call. The ends were cut back, 1 base at V and 6 bases at J, with 1 base in the middle. Germline V gene data show CDR1 as MNHNS and CDR2 as SASEGT. This CDR3 has 11 amino acids. CDR3 in amino acids: CASSEENTIYF. The DNA of the CDR3 is TGTGCCAGCAGTGAAGAAAACACCATATATTTT.